Below are 24 T cell receptor beta chains sequenced from a single sample in a study of OX40 agonist ivuxolimab in advanced cancers. TCRdb keeps only in-frame clones here, not all; method: immunoSEQ multiplex PCR. Among 80,000 to 130,000 clones listed, just over 90% were seen once. This material consisted of CD4+ or CD8+ T cells sorted from blood, taken in a trial of the OX40 agonist ivuxolimab. Receptors originate from an adult with an advanced solid tumor such as melanoma, head and neck, liver or kidney cancer.

The chain recombines TRBV9 with TRBJ1-1; D possibly corresponds to TRBD1 (6 bases). V lost 7 bases and J lost 4, with 11 bases in between. This CDR3 is built from 12 residues. In germline, CDR1 is SGDLS, CDR2 YYNGEE. The CDR3 region has the DNA TGTGCCAGCGGGGGCCGACGCACTGAAGCTTTCTTT. Protein product: CASGGRRTEAFF.

The chain has TRBV7-8 and TRBJ2-1; D unresolved. V dropped 5 bases and J dropped 0 bases, with 11 bases sitting between them. From germline, CDR1 is SGHVS and CDR2 FQNEAQ. This CDR3 spans 15 amino acids. The CDR3 spells CASSLRPGSYNEQFF. DNA for the CDR3: TGTGCCAGCAGCCTCAGGCCAGGCTCCTACAATGAGCAGTTCTTC. The variable domain in full, with the rest retrieved from reference TRBV7-8 and TRBJ2-1, is GAGVSQSPRYKVAKRGQDVALRCDPISGHVSLFWYQQALGQGPEFLTYFQNEAQLDKSGLPSDRFFAERPEGSVSTLKIQRTQQEDSAVYLCASSLRPGSYNEQFFGPGTRLTVL.

This clone was detected only once. V gene TRBV6-6 combines with J gene TRBJ1-6; 10 bases agree with TRBD1. Germline V gives CDR1 MNHNY, CDR2 SVGAGI (reference sequence). This CDR3 spans 16 amino acids. With V trimmed by 4 bases and J by 7 bases, 7 bases remained unmatched. The CDR3 loop reads CASSSDRGIRNSPLHF. DNA of the CDR3: TGTGCCAGCAGTTCGGACAGGGGGATCAGGAATTCACCCCTCCACTTT.

This chain links TRBV14 with TRBJ2-1; D may be TRBD2 (6 bases). V lost 4 bases and J 6 bases, leaving 19 bases between the germline ends. The CDR3 spans 16 residues. Germline V gene sequence: CDR1 SGHDN, CDR2 FVKESK. The CDR3, as DNA: TGTGCCAGCAGCCCCCCGGGGGTGAGTAGGTCCAATGAGCAGTTCTTC. It yields the protein CASSPPGVSRSNEQFF.

The chain joins TRBV9 to TRBJ2-3; 12 bases are a match to TRBD2. The V and J ends lost 0 bases and 7 bases, in that order; junction bases with no gene match: 6. CDR3 size: 16 residues. Germline V gives CDR1 SGDLS, CDR2 YYNGEE. CDR3 DNA sequence: TGTGCCAGCAGCGTAGGACTAGCGGGAGTATCACATACGCAGTATTTT. Translated: CASSVGLAGVSHTQYF.

The CDR3, as DNA: TGTGCCAGCAGTTTCAACCAGGGGTCGGTTAACACTGAAGCTTTCTTT. Its protein product is CASSFNQGSVNTEAFF. This chain uses TRBV28 with TRBJ1-1, with TRBD1 as a possible D gene (6 bases). CDR3 length: 16 residues. V was shortened by 3 bases and J by 2 bases, with 16 bases between the two germline ends. Germline V gene data show CDR1 as MDHEN and CDR2 as SYDVKM. The variable domain in full, with the rest retrieved from reference TRBV28 and TRBJ1-1, is DVKVTQSSRYLVKRTGEKVFLECVQDMDHENMFWYRQDPGLGLRLIYFSYDVKMKEKGDIPEGYSVSREKKERFSLILESASTNQTSMYLCASSFNQGSVNTEAFFGQGTRLTVV.

J is TRBJ2-1 and V is TRBV28; 12 nucleotides agree with TRBD2. The CDR3 runs to 15 residues. The germline CDR1 and CDR2 sequences are MDHEN and SYDVKM. J lost 10 bases, V lost 4 bases, and 8 bases had no gene match. CDR3 protein: CASSSTSGRIGEQFF. The CDR3 DNA is TGTGCCAGCAGTTCGACTAGCGGGAGAATAGGGGAGCAGTTCTTC.

The chain links TRBV28 to TRBJ2-1; 9 nucleotides align to TRBD2. Germline trimming cut 6 bases from V and 6 bases from J; bases unmatched to any gene: 18. From germline, CDR1 is MDHEN and CDR2 SYDVKM. This CDR3 has 18 residues. The CDR3 protein is CASSLNRLAALLVNEQFF. The CDR3 region has the DNA TGTGCCAGCAGCTTAAACAGACTAGCGGCCTTGCTAGTCAATGAGCAGTTCTTC.

The chain links TRBV30 to TRBJ2-7, with D tentatively TRBD2 (5 bases). Trimming took 0 bases from V and 4 from J, leaving 7 bases between them. The CDR3 extends over 12 amino acids. Germline CDR1 is GTSNPN and CDR2 is SVGIG (reference sequence). The CDR3 DNA reads TGTGCCTGGAGTGTTGAGGGTTACGAGCAGTACTTC. Its translation: CAWSVEGYEQYF.

This chain uses TRBV28 with TRBJ1-1, with 7 bases matching TRBD1. The CDR3 consists of 17 residues. The junction had 11 bases not matched to a gene; V was cut back by 3 bases and J by 1 base. Germline CDR1 is MDHEN and CDR2 is SYDVKM. CDR3 DNA: TGTGCCAGCAGTTTTCGAGGTAGGGGGCGGAAGAACACTGAAGCTTTCTTT. Protein sequence: CASSFRGRGRKNTEAFF. The full variable domain, its missing parts supplied by reference TRBV28 and TRBJ1-1, is DVKVTQSSRYLVKRTGEKVFLECVQDMDHENMFWYRQDPGLGLRLIYFSYDVKMKEKGDIPEGYSVSREKKERFSLILESASTNQTSMYLCASSFRGRGRKNTEAFFGQGTRLTVV.

V gene TRBV11-2 combines with J gene TRBJ2-3, with unresolved D. The CDR3 covers 13 residues. Germline lookup yields CDR1 SGHAT and CDR2 FQNNGV. V lost 4 bases and J 3 bases, leaving 8 bases between the germline ends. This CDR3 is CASSSGPTDTQYF. CDR3 sequence (DNA): TGTGCCAGCAGCTCGGGCCCGACAGATACGCAGTATTTT.

The chain couples TRBV5-1 to TRBJ1-2; D may be TRBD1 (6 bases). Between the trimmed V and J ends, which lost 4 bases and 8 bases, there was a span of 15 bases. Germline values: CDR1 SGHRS, CDR2 YFSETQ. The CDR3 is 13 residues long. This CDR3 reads CASSDNREAGYTF. The CDR3 DNA reads as TGCGCCAGCAGCGACAACAGGGAGGCGGGCTACACCTTC.

V usage is TRBV7-3 and J usage is TRBJ1-5, with a weak D call TRBD1 (6 bases). The CDR3 totals 13 residues. The V gene's germline CDR1 is SGHTA and CDR2 FQGTGA. V lost 1 base, J lost 7 bases, and 8 bases lay in between. CDR3 sequence reads: CASSLKGGQPQHF. CDR3 bases: TGTGCCAGCAGCTTAAAGGGGGGCCAGCCCCAGCATTTT. Looking up the rest from reference TRBV7-3 and TRBJ1-5 gives the full variable domain: GAGVSQTPSNKVTEKGKYVELRCDPISGHTALYWYRQSLGQGPEFLIYFQGTGAADDSGLPNDRFFAVRPEGSVSTLKIQRTERGDSAVYLCASSLKGGQPQHFGDGTRLSIL.

Only a few counts were recorded for this clone. The chain employs TRBV10-2 and TRBJ2-7; the match to TRBD2 covers 12 bases. Trimming took 7 bases from V and 5 from J; bases not matched to a gene: 9. Germline CDR1 WSHSY, CDR2 SAAADI. This CDR3 is built from 15 residues. The CDR3 spells CASNDWTSGTDEQYF. As DNA, the CDR3 is TGCGCCAGCAATGACTGGACTAGCGGGACCGACGAGCAGTACTTC.

CDR3 amino acids: CASSSATGGYTGELFF. As DNA, the CDR3 is TGCGCCAGCAGCTCCGCCACGGGAGGCTACACCGGGGAGCTGTTTTTT. The genes are TRBV5-1 and TRBJ2-2, with 7 bases lining up with TRBD2. The trim removed 3 bases at V and 3 bases at J, leaving 8 bases unmatched. This CDR3 comprises 16 residues. Germline-derived CDR1 and CDR2 are SGHRS and YFSETQ.

The J gene is TRBJ2-5, the V gene TRBV6-5; 7 nucleotides line up with TRBD1. CDR3 size: 14 residues. The V gene end was trimmed by 2 bases and the J gene end by 1 base; junction bases not matched to a gene: 1. CDR1 MNHEY and CDR2 SVGAGI come from the germline V gene. The CDR3 region has the DNA TGTGCCAGCAGTTACCAGGGGGTCCAAGAGACCCAGTACTTC. Residues: CASSYQGVQETQYF.

This rearrangement joins TRBV6-6 to TRBJ2-1; tentative D call: TRBD2 (5 bases). The CDR3 runs to 12 residues. The V gene's germline CDR1 is MNHNY and CDR2 SVGAGI (reference sequence). Trimming removed 0 bases from V and 10 bases from J, with 7 bases in between. The CDR3: CASSYSRGEQFF. DNA for the CDR3: TGTGCCAGCAGTTACTCCCGCGGGGAGCAGTTCTTC.

CDR3 residues: CASSSETGKREAFF. CDR3 in DNA: TGTGCCAGCAGTTCCGAGACAGGCAAACGGGAAGCTTTCTTT. This rearrangement joins TRBV6-6 to TRBJ1-1, with D possibly TRBD1 on 6 matching bases. Looked up from germline, CDR1 is MNHNY and CDR2 is SVGAGI (reference sequence). The CDR3 is 14 amino acids. V was trimmed by 4 bases and J by 8 bases, leaving 17 bases between them.

The rearrangement links TRBV28 to TRBJ2-7; 11 bases agree with TRBD2. The CDR3 has 16 amino acids. The J segment lost 3 bases and the V segment lost 3 bases, leaving 7 bases of the junction unmatched. Germline V gene lookup returns CDR1 MDHEN and CDR2 SYDVKM. The DNA for the CDR3 is TGTGCCAGCAGTTTGGAGGGGACTAGCGGCCTCTACGAGCAGTACTTC. As protein: CASSLEGTSGLYEQYF.

The chain combines TRBV5-1 with TRBJ2-3; 9 bases align to TRBD2. This CDR3 comprises 16 residues. V lost 0 bases, J lost 3 bases, and 5 bases stayed unmatched. Germline assignment: CDR1 SGHRS and CDR2 YFSETQ. The CDR3 sequence is CASSLVSGRSTDTQYF. For the CDR3, the DNA is TGCGCCAGCAGCTTGGTTAGCGGGAGATCAACAGATACGCAGTATTTT.

This rearrangement joins TRBV5-4 to TRBJ2-1, with D possibly being TRBD1 (6 bases). The CDR3 totals 13 residues. Germline V CDR1 and CDR2: SGHNT, YYREEE (reference sequence). V lost 1 base and J 7 bases, leaving 9 bases between the germline ends. For the CDR3, the DNA is TGTGCCAGCAGCTTGCAGGGGTCGAATGAGCAGTTCTTC. It encodes CASSLQGSNEQFF. The entire variable domain, with the rest obtained from reference TRBV5-4 and TRBJ2-1, is as follows: ETGVTQSPTHLIKTRGQQVTLRCSSQSGHNTVSWYQQALGQGPQFIFQYYREEENGRGNFPPRFSGLQFPNYSSELNVNALELDDSALYLCASSLQGSNEQFFGPGTRLTVL.

As DNA, the CDR3 is TGTGCCAGCAGCTTTTCCCACGAGCAGTACTTC. Its protein product is CASSFSHEQYF. The rearrangement uses TRBV5-6 and TRBJ2-7; D is ambiguous. Germline CDR1 is SGHDT and CDR2 is YYEEEE. V lost 2 bases to trimming and J lost 5 bases, with 5 bases between them. The CDR3 sequence is 11 residues long.

The rearrangement joins TRBV7-2 to TRBJ2-6; D may match TRBD1 or TRBD2 (5 bases each). The CDR3 has 16 residues. Germline V gene sequence: CDR1 SGHTA, CDR2 FQGNSA. Between the trimmed V and J ends, which lost 5 bases and 2 bases, there was a span of 13 bases. The CDR3 region is CASSQGTGTGANVLTF. The CDR3 nucleotides are TGTGCCAGCAGCCAAGGGACGGGCACTGGGGCCAACGTCCTGACTTTC.

This rearrangement joins TRBV4-3 to TRBJ2-1; 9 bases fit TRBD2. From germline, CDR1 is LGHNA and CDR2 YSLEER. This CDR3 has 15 amino acids. V lost 4 bases, J lost 7 bases, and 8 bases stayed unmatched. This CDR3 is CASSRLAGDRNEQFF. In DNA form, the CDR3 reads TGCGCCAGCAGCCGATTAGCGGGAGATCGGAATGAGCAGTTCTTC.